The 17 T cell receptor beta chains below come from one sample, sequenced in a study of CD8+CD57+ T cells in acquired aplastic anemia. Patients included in sequencing had previously demonstrated CD8+CD57+ cell expansion by flow cytometry. Investigators profiled TCR beta VDJ and CDR3 from genomic DNA template. One entry per CDR3 protein results from TCRdb running MiXCR on the reads. The sample lists 450,000 to 600,000 distinct CDR3 sequences; roughly 34% were seen once. Material for sequencing was sorted CD4+, CD8+, or CD8+CD57+ T cells (not recorded which) from PBMCs. The receptors stem from a human donor with aplastic anemia.

V and J are TRBV20-1 and TRBJ2-5; 10 nucleotides match TRBD2. The CDR3 covers 14 residues. The trim removed 3 bases at V and 11 bases at J, leaving 12 bases unmatched. From germline, CDR1 is DFQATT and CDR2 SNEGSKA (reference sequence). This CDR3 is CSASERGGLYGQYF. CDR3 coding DNA: TGCAGTGCTAGCGAGCGGGGGGGCCTGTACGGGCAGTACTTC.

Only a few counts were recorded for this clonotype. The junction departs from germline at one end; a sequencing error may be responsible. The J gene is TRBJ2-2, the V gene TRBV19; TRBD1 matches at 9 bases. Germline CDR1 and CDR2: LNHDA and SQIVND (reference sequence). There are 17 residues in the CDR3. The CDR3 DNA is TGTGCCAGTAGTAAGGGACAGGGCTGTGCGAACACCGGGGGGCTGTTTTTT. Its translation: CASSKGQGCANTGGLFF. Full variable domain (remainder filled in from reference TRBV19 and TRBJ2-2): DGGITQSPKYLFRKEGQNVTLSCEQNLNHDAMYWYRQDPGQGLRLIYYSQIVNDFQKGDIAEGYSVSREKKESFPLTVTSAQKNPTAFYLCASSKGQGCANTGGLFFGEGSRLTVL.

The rearrangement uses TRBV6-2 or TRBV6-3 and TRBJ1-5; D might be TRBD1 (5 bases). The germline V gene has CDR1 MNHEY and CDR2 SVGEGT. The CDR3 totals 18 residues. With 4 bases removed from V and 2 bases from J, the gap between germline ends came to 21 bases. CDR3 sequence: CASSFRTPIAQGNQPQHF. The DNA for the CDR3 is TGTGCCAGCAGTTTCAGGACACCAATCGCCCAGGGCAATCAGCCCCAGCATTTT.

In the case of this clonotype: With a much larger clone just one base away, this may be a read error. The chain has TRBV20-1 and TRBJ2-5; 8 nucleotides line up with TRBD2. V dropped 0 bases and J dropped 9; count of bases not matched to a gene: 6. Germline values: CDR1 DFQATT, CDR2 SNEGSKA (reference sequence). The CDR3 runs 13 residues. The DNA of the CDR3 is TGCAGTGCTAGAGACTCAACGCGGGAGGCCCAGTACTTC. Translating gives CSARDSTREAQYF.

The gene calls are TRBV6-1 and TRBJ1-5, with D unresolved. This CDR3 contains 14 residues. The germline gives CDR1 MNHNS, CDR2 SASEGT. V was cut by 3 bases and J by 4 bases, with 10 bases left in between. The DNA of the CDR3 is TGTGCCAGCAGTGAGGGGTCGGAAAATCAGCCCCAGCATTTT. Encoded protein: CASSEGSENQPQHF.

This clonotype came up many times. This chain connects TRBV12-3 or TRBV12-4 to TRBJ1-6; perhaps TRBD1 as D (6 bases). The germline V and J ends were trimmed by 3 bases and 10 bases, with 13 bases remaining between them. The CDR3 totals 14 residues. The CDR3 region is CASSFWGALSPLHF. In DNA form, the CDR3 reads TGTGCCAGCAGTTTCTGGGGGGCTCTCTCACCCCTCCACTTT.

This clonotype has at least ten counts. The chain is built from TRBV13 and TRBJ1-2; 7 bases match TRBD1. This CDR3 has 15 residues. Trimming took 5 bases from V and 8 from J; bases not matched to a gene: 14. Germline V gene data show CDR1 as PRHDT and CDR2 as FYEKMQ (reference sequence). DNA of the CDR3: TGTGCCAGCAGCCCAATCGGGACAGTCAAGGGGGGCTACACCTTC. This codes for CASSPIGTVKGGYTF.

This clonotype was seen ten or more times. The rearrangement uses TRBV14 and TRBJ1-5; D uncertain. V lost 0 bases and J lost 7, with 7 bases in between. The CDR3 covers 13 residues. Germline loops: CDR1 SGHDN, CDR2 FVKESK. CDR3 in amino acids: CASSQDHSQPQHF. The CDR3 region has the DNA TGTGCCAGCAGCCAAGATCACAGCCAGCCCCAGCATTTT.

This clonotype was seen only a few times. A much larger clone differs from this one at a single base, so this may be a read error. The chain couples TRBV10-3 to TRBJ1-5; D is possibly TRBD1 (6 bases). The V and J ends lost 6 bases and 6 bases respectively, with 18 bases between them. Germline loops: CDR1 ENHRY, CDR2 SYGVKD. The CDR3 has 15 amino acids. CDR3 amino acids: CAIREEGGRGQPQHF. The CDR3 region has the DNA TGTGCCATCAGAGAAGAGGGGGGGAGGGGTCAGCCCCAGCATTTT.

Many counts were recorded for this clonotype. The chain employs TRBV7-8 and TRBJ1-3, with D unresolved. The CDR3 covers 12 residues. Germline V CDR1 and CDR2: SGHVS, FQNEAQ. The V gene lost 4 bases and the J gene lost 8 bases, with 9 bases spanning the gap. The CDR3 DNA is TGTGCCAGCAGCTCAGCATGGGACACCATATATTTT. Translation gives CASSSAWDTIYF.

This clonotype was detected only a few times. The chain carries TRBV6-1 and TRBJ2-3, with 10 bases lining up with TRBD1. With 9 bases clipped from V and 3 bases from J, the junction kept 12 bases outside the gene matches. The CDR3 spans 16 residues. Germline V gene data show CDR1 as MNHNS and CDR2 as SASEGT. CDR3 sequence: CASSPGTGVGTDTQYF. The CDR3 region has the DNA TGTGCCAGTAGTCCCGGGACAGGGGTAGGTACAGATACGCAGTATTTT.

There are many counts of this clonotype. The chain carries TRBV20-1 and TRBJ1-1; no clear D. The CDR3 runs 13 residues. The V and J ends lost 5 bases and 7 bases respectively, with 17 bases between them. The germline V gene encodes CDR1 DFQATT and CDR2 SNEGSKA (reference sequence). CDR3 bases: TGCAGTGCTCCGCGATCGGGGTGGGGTGAAGCTTTCTTT. Its translation is CSAPRSGWGEAFF.

This clonotype has a count of ten or more. CDR3 loop: CATSRENLTGIHTEAFF. The CDR3 region has the DNA TGTGCCACCAGCAGAGAAAACTTAACAGGGATTCACACTGAAGCTTTCTTT. The V gene is TRBV15, the J gene TRBJ1-1, with D perhaps matching TRBD1 (6 bases). V was cut by 0 bases and J by 3 bases, with 17 bases left in between. The CDR3 has 17 amino acids. The germline gives CDR1 LNHNV, CDR2 YYDKDF (reference sequence).

This chain uses TRBV20-1 with TRBJ2-3; D gene ambiguous. Germline CDR1 reads DFQATT; CDR2 reads SNEGSKA (reference sequence). V lost 1 base and J lost 1, with 9 bases in between. There are 14 residues in the CDR3. The CDR3: CSARGDIGTDTQYF. The DNA for the CDR3 is TGCAGTGCTAGAGGTGACATAGGCACAGATACGCAGTATTTT.

This clonotype was observed a few times. The gene calls are TRBV7-9 and TRBJ1-3; D is perhaps TRBD1 (5 bases). The CDR3 has 14 residues. V was clipped by 4 bases and J by 4 bases, with 11 bases between them. The V gene's germline CDR1 is SEHNR and CDR2 FQNEAQ (reference sequence). The CDR3 DNA sequence: TGTGCCAGCAGCTCCAGGGTGGGAGGAAACACCATATATTTT. Protein: CASSSRVGGNTIYF.

The chain couples TRBV18 to TRBJ2-5, with D possibly being TRBD2 (6 bases). The CDR3 has 13 amino acids. V was pared by 4 bases and J by 5 bases, with 11 bases between. CDR1 is KGHSH, CDR2 LQKENI, per germline. The CDR3 protein is CASSLRELETQYF. CDR3 bases: TGTGCCAGCTCACTCCGGGAGTTGGAGACCCAGTACTTC.

The CDR3: CASSHSKSGDTQYF. CDR3 DNA sequence: TGTGCCAGCAGCCACTCAAAATCCGGTGATACGCAGTATTTT. This chain links TRBV3-1 with TRBJ2-3; D not certain. Trimming stripped 3 bases from V and 6 bases from J, with 13 bases between. Looked up from germline, CDR1 is LGHDT and CDR2 is YNNKEL (reference sequence). This CDR3 region has 14 residues.